Sequencing of this T cell receptor beta chain was carried out in a study of cytomegalovirus exposure and HLA in healthy donors. Study-wide context: Ancestry clustering placed 70% to 90% of approximately 420 genotyped donors in the Caucasian-associated cluster.

Remarks on this clone: Its antigen is unidentified.

Both 60 Vbeta primers and 13 Jbeta primers went into the PCR. Original data processing: An analysis performed later counted around 86 million unique TCR beta chains (approximately 10 million of them shared). Clones were sequenced by immunoSEQ multiplex PCR, and TCRdb holds only the in-frame ones, with some missing. V and J calls and clone size are those listed in that table; D and trimming were worked out from the DNA. The sample includes around 150,000 clones, about 80% seen only once; the top ten take roughly 1.2%. With 0 bases clipped from V and 4 bases from J, the junction kept 13 bases outside the gene matches. The CDR3 spans 18 residues. Germline V gene sequence: CDR1 LNHDA, CDR2 SQIVND (reference sequence). Study-wide results and limits: The later analysis indicated that the majority of CMV-associated TCR beta chains appeared HLA-restricted. Analysis performed later showed TCR beta chains linked to HLA being more clonally expanded than equally common others.

The source material was PBMCs. The genes are TRBV19 and TRBJ2-3, with 7 positions matching TRBD2. The source of this sequence is a woman aged 45-60 years in good health and CMV-seronegative. The CDR3 nucleotides read TGTGCCAGTAGTATAGATCTTTGGGGCGGGAGTAGACCAGATACGCAGTATTTT. It is translated as CASSIDLWGGSRPDTQYF.